The sequence of this T cell receptor beta chain was determined in a study of blood T cell repertoires in COVID-19. Study at large: The cDNA or gDNA used as material had been derived from T cells, B-cell-depleted T cells, or PBMCs.

The method was immunoSEQ multiplex PCR; TCRdb's version includes in-frame clones alone and lacks a portion of them. The sample holds about 63,000 clones, roughly 85% seen once. V lost 3 bases and J lost 7, with 15 bases in between. The CDR3 runs to 14 residues. CDR1 is KGHSH and CDR2 is LQKENI in the germline V gene. Sample: peripheral blood. The chain links TRBV18 to TRBJ1-1, with unresolved D. The sequence derives from a human donor in a cohort sampled during active COVID-19. For the CDR3, the DNA is TGTGCCAGCTCACCCCCCGGTCTACCTTTTGAAGCTTTCTTT. Translating it yields CASSPPGLPFEAFF.